Shown below are 25 T cell receptor beta chains from a single sample sequenced in a study of shared clonotypes between healthy human individuals. Generated by immunoSEQ multiplex PCR, the TCRdb table keeps only in-frame clones and is missing some. The sample records approximately 2,000,000 clones, over 85% being singletons. Naive CD8 cells, CD45RO-negative and positively selected for CCR7, excluded terminally differentiated effector memory CD45RA+ cells. The sample taken for sequencing was naive CD8+ T cells from PBMCs. The receptors stem from a man younger than 30 in good health. Some clones in this sample may be carry-over from other donors' samples.

The chain joins TRBV27 to TRBJ1-4; D uncertain. CDR1 is MNHEY and CDR2 is SMNVEV in the germline V gene (reference sequence). The CDR3 consists of 14 residues. V was pared by 1 base and J by 0 bases, with 3 bases between. The CDR3 coding sequence is TGTGCCAGCAGTTTATTACCAACTAATGAAAAACTGTTTTTT. Translating gives CASSLLPTNEKLFF.

The V gene is TRBV7-9, the J gene TRBJ1-1; 9 bases match TRBD1. Germline values: CDR1 SEHNR, CDR2 FQNEAQ (reference sequence). Losses at the gene ends were 6 bases for V and 1 base for J; bases not matched to a gene: 6. The CDR3 spans 15 residues. The DNA of the CDR3 is TGTGCCAGCAGTTCCACAGGGGGCGGGAACACTGAAGCTTTCTTT. Residues: CASSSTGGGNTEAFF.

The sample holds one count of this clone. DNA for the CDR3: TGTGCCAGCAGGGGACAGAAAGAGTTCTTC. Translation gives CASRGQKEFF. This chain connects TRBV27 to TRBJ2-1; 7 nucleotides agree with TRBD1. The germline CDR1 and CDR2 sequences are MNHEY and SMNVEV (reference sequence). The CDR3 spans 10 residues. Trimming took 6 bases from V and 14 from J; bases not matched to a gene: 4.

The chain links TRBV4-1 to TRBJ1-4; D unresolved. CDR3 length: 15 residues. V dropped 4 bases and J dropped 8 bases, with 17 bases sitting between them. Per germline, CDR1 MGHRA and CDR2 YSYEKL. This CDR3 is CASSPPRIGREKLFF. The DNA for the CDR3 is TGCGCCAGCAGCCCGCCGAGGATTGGGCGCGAAAAACTGTTTTTT.

The CDR3: CASSQGRDRASGYTF. In nucleotides, the CDR3 is TGCGCCAGCAGCCAAGGACGGGACAGGGCGTCTGGCTACACCTTC. V gene TRBV4-1 combines with J gene TRBJ1-2; 9 bases match TRBD1. The V gene end was trimmed by 1 base and the J gene end by 7 bases; junction bases not matched to a gene: 7. Germline CDR1 MGHRA, CDR2 YSYEKL. The CDR3 is 15 residues long.

The chain recombines TRBV11-3 with TRBJ2-7; D gene uncertain. This CDR3 has 15 residues. With 0 bases removed from V and 6 bases from J, the gap between germline ends came to 15 bases. CDR1 is SGHNT and CDR2 is YENEEA in the germline V gene. The CDR3 spells CASSLELSWFSEQYF. DNA for the CDR3: TGTGCCAGCAGCTTAGAGCTGTCCTGGTTCTCCGAGCAGTACTTC.

The genes are TRBV9 and TRBJ2-2; 12 nucleotides agree with TRBD2. Trimming at V came to 2 bases and at J to 0 bases, leaving 2 bases not matched to a gene. The CDR3 consists of 17 residues. Looked up from germline, CDR1 is SGDLS and CDR2 is YYNGEE. CDR3: CASSVRTSGANTGELFF. In DNA form, the CDR3 reads TGTGCCAGCAGCGTCCGGACTAGCGGGGCGAACACCGGGGAGCTGTTTTTT.

The CDR3, as DNA: TGCGCCAGCAGCTGGTCCGGGACTAGCGGTTACAATGAGCAGTTCTTC. It specifies CASSWSGTSGYNEQFF. The V and J genes are TRBV5-1 and TRBJ2-1; 11 bases agree with TRBD2. Trimming removed 3 bases from V and 4 bases from J; junction bases left unmatched: 6. This CDR3 comprises 16 residues. Per germline, CDR1 SGHRS and CDR2 YFSETQ.

This chain joins TRBV18 and TRBJ2-5; 10 bases fit TRBD1. The CDR3 is 16 residues long. Germline assignment: CDR1 KGHSH and CDR2 LQKENI. V shed 3 bases, J shed 2 bases, and the junction held 6 bases outside the gene matches. The CDR3 reads CASSPSGTGAQETQYF. The CDR3 DNA reads as TGTGCCAGCTCACCGTCCGGGACAGGGGCTCAAGAGACCCAGTACTTC.

V is TRBV4-2 and J is TRBJ2-7, with 10 bases fitting TRBD1. Unmatched junction bases numbered 6, after V lost 4 bases and J lost 0 bases. CDR1 and CDR2 (germline): LGHNA, YNFKEQ. The CDR3 has 16 residues. For the CDR3, the DNA is TGTGCCAGCAGCCCTCCGGGGGACAGGGGCTCCTACGAGCAGTACTTC. Protein: CASSPPGDRGSYEQYF.

V gene TRBV28 combines with J gene TRBJ2-6; 7 bases agree with TRBD1. With V trimmed by 3 bases and J by 2 bases, 10 bases remained unmatched. CDR1 and CDR2 (germline): MDHEN, SYDVKM. CDR3 length: 18 amino acids. CDR3 sequence (DNA): TGTGCCAGCAGTTTGGGGCCCTTAACAGGGGCTGGGGCCAACGTCCTGACTTTC. Translated, it gives CASSLGPLTGAGANVLTF.

A single count supports this clone. The chain recombines TRBV2 with TRBJ2-7, with D possibly being TRBD1 or TRBD2 (5 bases each). CDR3 length: 11 residues. Trimming pared 6 bases from V and 6 bases from J, leaving 9 bases between. Per the germline V gene, CDR1 is SNHLY and CDR2 is FYNNEI. CDR3 sequence: CASSRGGEQYF. As DNA, the CDR3 is TGTGCCAGCAGCCGTGGGGGCGAGCAGTACTTC. The full variable domain, completed using reference TRBV2 and TRBJ2-7, is EPEVTQTPSHQVTQMGQEVILRCVPISNHLYFYWYRQILGQKVEFLVSFYNNEISEKSEIFDDQFSVERPDGSNFTLKIRSTKLEDSAMYFCASSRGGEQYFGPGTRLTVT.

CDR3 loop: CSAAGGTSVIDEQFF. The CDR3 DNA is TGCAGCGCTGCCGGTGGGACTAGCGTAATCGATGAGCAGTTCTTC. The chain has TRBV29-1 and TRBJ2-1; 10 bases match TRBD2. The V gene's germline CDR1 is SQVTM and CDR2 ANQGSEA. The V segment lost 7 bases and the J segment 8 bases; nucleotides outside the gene matches: 14. CDR3 size: 15 residues.

This chain links TRBV6-1 with TRBJ2-1; 7 bases are shared with TRBD2. The CDR3 length is 14 residues. Germline V gene sequence: CDR1 MNHNS, CDR2 SASEGT. The ends lost 10 bases at V and 8 bases at J; junction bases unmatched: 14. CDR3 in amino acids: CATLGAPGGYEQFF. In DNA form, the CDR3 reads TGTGCCACCCTCGGGGCCCCCGGGGGGTATGAGCAGTTCTTC.

This clone was detected only once. V is TRBV25-1 and J is TRBJ2-1; 9 positions match TRBD1. Germline CDR1 is MGHDK and CDR2 is SYGVNS. The V segment lost 5 bases and the J segment 5 bases; nucleotides outside the gene matches: 10. The CDR3 contains 16 residues. CDR3 nucleotides: TGTGCCAGCAGTACACCCGGGACAGGGATAAACAATGAGCAGTTCTTC. This translates into CASSTPGTGINNEQFF.

This sequence joins TRBV9 and TRBJ2-2, with no clear D. CDR1 SGDLS and CDR2 YYNGEE come from the germline V gene. The V gene lost 0 bases and the J gene lost 2 bases, with 11 bases spanning the gap. CDR3 length: 16 residues. The chain's CDR3 is CASSVGVVVNTGELFF. The DNA of the CDR3 is TGTGCCAGCAGCGTAGGGGTGGTTGTCAACACCGGGGAGCTGTTTTTT.

V and J are TRBV6-1 and TRBJ2-7; perhaps TRBD1 as D (6 bases). The germline gives CDR1 MNHNS, CDR2 SASEGT. Trimming pared 2 bases from V and 2 bases from J, leaving 10 bases between. This CDR3 contains 14 residues. The CDR3 loop reads CASSEPGTPYEQYF. The CDR3 DNA reads as TGTGCCAGCAGTGAACCCGGGACACCCTACGAGCAGTACTTC.

The gene calls are TRBV2 and TRBJ1-2; TRBD1 agrees at 9 bases. The V gene end was trimmed by 4 bases and the J gene end by 7 bases; junction bases not matched to a gene: 13. CDR1 is SNHLY, CDR2 FYNNEI, per germline. The CDR3 extends over 16 amino acids. CDR3 region: CASSGGQGILSTGYTF. The CDR3 DNA follows: TGTGCCAGCAGTGGGGGACAGGGAATCTTGTCCACTGGCTACACCTTC.

This chain joins TRBV28 and TRBJ2-1; D ambiguous. The V end lost 4 bases, the J end lost 7 bases, and 8 bases lay between the germline ends. Per germline, CDR1 MDHEN and CDR2 SYDVKM. The CDR3 extends over 12 amino acids. Here the CDR3 DNA reads TGTGCCAGCAGTTCCGGTGGAAATGAGCAGTTCTTC. This gives the protein CASSSGGNEQFF.

This clone was found once. The chain joins TRBV4-3 to TRBJ2-7; D is perhaps TRBD2 (5 bases). Germline CDR1 and CDR2: LGHNA and YSLEER. The CDR3 covers 15 residues. V dropped 4 bases and J dropped 2 bases, with 15 bases sitting between them. The CDR3 DNA follows: TGCGCCAGCAGCCCAATTGAAGCGGACCCCTACGAGCAGTACTTC. Amino acid sequence: CASSPIEADPYEQYF.

This clone showed up just once. The same CDR3 is also encoded by other DNA sequences in this sample. This chain joins TRBV7-6 and TRBJ2-1; 9 bases are shared with TRBD2. V trimming: 2 bases; J trimming: 3 bases; junction bases outside the gene matches: 5. The CDR3 covers 16 residues. Germline loops: CDR1 SGHVS, CDR2 FNYEAQ. The CDR3 reads CASSLLAGVSYNEQFF. CDR3 nucleotide sequence: TGTGCCAGCAGCTTATTAGCGGGAGTGAGCTACAATGAGCAGTTCTTC.

Concerning this clone: Other DNA sequences in the sample encode the same CDR3. This sequence joins TRBV11-2 and TRBJ2-7, with D hard to call. CDR3 length: 13 amino acids. Between the trimmed V and J ends, which lost 5 bases and 1 base, there was a span of 9 bases. The germline gives CDR1 SGHAT, CDR2 FQNNGV. The CDR3 coding sequence is TGTGCCAGCAGCCCGGGCCGTTCCTACGAGCAGTACTTC. Its protein is CASSPGRSYEQYF.

The rearrangement joins TRBV9 to TRBJ2-1, with TRBD2 identical over 15 bases. CDR3 length: 15 residues. V was clipped by 4 bases and J by 15 bases; unmatched bases: 11. Germline V CDR1 and CDR2: SGDLS, YYNGEE. CDR3 bases: TGTGCCAGCAGCTTACCGGGACTAGCGGGAGGTCCCCCGTTCTTC. Translation: CASSLPGLAGGPPFF. Full variable domain (missing parts from reference TRBV9 and TRBJ2-1): DSGVTQTPKHLITATGQRVTLRCSPRSGDLSVYWYQQSLDQGLQFLIQYYNGEERAKGNILERFSAQQFPDLHSELNLSSLELGDSALYFCASSLPGLAGGPPFFGPGTRLTVL.

This clone has just a few counts. This chain connects TRBV19 to TRBJ1-1; D call uncertain. With 9 bases removed from V and 2 bases from J, the gap between germline ends came to 13 bases. Looked up from germline, CDR1 is LNHDA and CDR2 is SQIVND (reference sequence). The CDR3 contains 13 residues. In nucleotides, the CDR3 is TGTGCCAGCCGCGTTGAGGGTAACACTGAAGCTTTCTTT. This encodes CASRVEGNTEAFF. The full variable domain, rest sourced from reference TRBV19 and TRBJ1-1, is DGGITQSPKYLFRKEGQNVTLSCEQNLNHDAMYWYRQDPGQGLRLIYYSQIVNDFQKGDIAEGYSVSREKKESFPLTVTSAQKNPTAFYLCASRVEGNTEAFFGQGTRLTVV.

The J gene is TRBJ2-2, the V gene TRBV4-2, with D tentatively TRBD2 (5 bases). The V and J ends lost 4 bases and 6 bases respectively, with 18 bases between them. CDR3 length: 16 amino acids. Germline V gene lookup returns CDR1 LGHNA and CDR2 YNFKEQ. The CDR3 protein is CASSPVAPDSSGELFF. Written as DNA, the CDR3 is TGTGCCAGCAGCCCTGTAGCCCCGGACTCTTCCGGGGAGCTGTTTTTT.